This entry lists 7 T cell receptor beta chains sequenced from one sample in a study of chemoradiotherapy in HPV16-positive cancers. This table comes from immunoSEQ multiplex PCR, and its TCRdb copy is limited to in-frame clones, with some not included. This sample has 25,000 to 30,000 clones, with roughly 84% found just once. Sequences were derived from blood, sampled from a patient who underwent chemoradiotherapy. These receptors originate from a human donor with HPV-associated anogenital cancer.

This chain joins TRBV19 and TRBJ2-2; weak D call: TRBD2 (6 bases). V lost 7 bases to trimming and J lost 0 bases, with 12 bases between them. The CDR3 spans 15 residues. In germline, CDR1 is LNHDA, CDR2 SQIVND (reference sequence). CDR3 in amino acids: CASKGGLANTGELFF. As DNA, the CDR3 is TGTGCCAGTAAGGGAGGTCTGGCGAACACCGGGGAGCTGTTTTTT.

For the CDR3, the DNA is TGCAGCGCCCCCTCAGGGCGGGGGGGATTAAGCACAGATACGCAGTATTTT. This sequence encodes CSAPSGRGGLSTDTQYF. The chain uses TRBV29-1 and TRBJ2-3, with 9 positions matching TRBD2. Germline assignment: CDR1 SQVTM and CDR2 ANQGSEA. The junction had 14 bases not matched to a gene; V was cut back by 7 bases and J by 0 bases. The length of the CDR3 is 17 residues.

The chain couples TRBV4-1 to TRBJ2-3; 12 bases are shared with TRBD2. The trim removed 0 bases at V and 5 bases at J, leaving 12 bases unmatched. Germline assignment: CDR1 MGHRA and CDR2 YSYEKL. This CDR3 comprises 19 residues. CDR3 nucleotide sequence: TGCGCCAGCAGCCAAGAATTACTAGCGGGGGGTGGTCAGAGAGATACGCAGTATTTT. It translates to CASSQELLAGGGQRDTQYF.

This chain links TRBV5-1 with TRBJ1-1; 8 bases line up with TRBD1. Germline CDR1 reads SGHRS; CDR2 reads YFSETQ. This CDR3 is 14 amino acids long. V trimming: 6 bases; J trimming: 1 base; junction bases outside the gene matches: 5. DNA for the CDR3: TGCGCCAGCATCGAAGGACAGGGGAACACTGAAGCTTTCTTT. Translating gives CASIEGQGNTEAFF.

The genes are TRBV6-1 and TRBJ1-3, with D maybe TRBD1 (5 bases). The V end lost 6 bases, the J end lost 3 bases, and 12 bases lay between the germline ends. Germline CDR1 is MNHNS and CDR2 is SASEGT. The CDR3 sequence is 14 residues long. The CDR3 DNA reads TGTGCCAGCAGGCAGGGCCCCGATGGAAACACCATATATTTT. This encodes CASRQGPDGNTIYF.

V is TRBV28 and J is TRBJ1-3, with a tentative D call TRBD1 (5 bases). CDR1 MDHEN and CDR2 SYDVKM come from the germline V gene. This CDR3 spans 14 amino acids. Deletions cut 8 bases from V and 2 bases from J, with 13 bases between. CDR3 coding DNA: TGTGCCAGCTATGGGAGGGGAACTGGAAACACCATATATTTT. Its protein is CASYGRGTGNTIYF.

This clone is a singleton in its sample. DNA of the CDR3: TGTGCCAGCAGCCCTGGGGGCGCAGGGCGAAAAGAGACCCAGTACTTC. Amino acids: CASSPGGAGRKETQYF. The V and J genes are TRBV4-2 and TRBJ2-5, with a weak D call TRBD1 (6 bases). The CDR3 spans 16 residues. Germline CDR1 reads LGHNA; CDR2 reads YNFKEQ. Trimming pared 4 bases from V and 3 bases from J, leaving 18 bases between.